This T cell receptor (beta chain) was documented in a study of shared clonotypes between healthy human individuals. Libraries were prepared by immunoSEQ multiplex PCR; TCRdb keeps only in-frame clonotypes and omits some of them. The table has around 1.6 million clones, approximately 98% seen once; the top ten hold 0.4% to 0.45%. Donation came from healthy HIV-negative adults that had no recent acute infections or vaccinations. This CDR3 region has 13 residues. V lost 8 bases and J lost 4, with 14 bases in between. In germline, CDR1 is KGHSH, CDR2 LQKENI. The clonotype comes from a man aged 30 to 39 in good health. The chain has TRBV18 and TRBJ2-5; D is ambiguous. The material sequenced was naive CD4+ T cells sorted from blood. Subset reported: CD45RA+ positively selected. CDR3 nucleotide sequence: TGTGCCAGCGGCATAGGCCAGGCAGAGACCCAGTACTTC. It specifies CASGIGQAETQYF.